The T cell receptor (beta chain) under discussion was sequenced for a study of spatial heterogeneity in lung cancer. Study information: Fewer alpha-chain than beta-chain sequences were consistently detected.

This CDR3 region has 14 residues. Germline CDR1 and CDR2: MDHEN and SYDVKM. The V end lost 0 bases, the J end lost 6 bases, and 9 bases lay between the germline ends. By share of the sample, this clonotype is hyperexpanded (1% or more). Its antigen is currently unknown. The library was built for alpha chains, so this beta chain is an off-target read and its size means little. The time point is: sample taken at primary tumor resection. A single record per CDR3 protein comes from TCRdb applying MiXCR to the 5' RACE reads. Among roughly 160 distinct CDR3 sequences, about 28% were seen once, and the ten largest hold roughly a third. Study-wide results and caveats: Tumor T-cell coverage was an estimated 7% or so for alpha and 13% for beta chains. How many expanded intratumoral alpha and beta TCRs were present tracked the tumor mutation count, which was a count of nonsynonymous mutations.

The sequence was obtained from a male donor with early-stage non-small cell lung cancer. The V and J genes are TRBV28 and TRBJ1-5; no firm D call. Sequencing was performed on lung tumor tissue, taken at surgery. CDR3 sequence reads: CASSLWVGSQPQHF. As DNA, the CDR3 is TGTGCCAGCAGTTTATGGGTGGGTAGTCAGCCCCAGCATTTT.